This TCR beta chain stems from a study of blood T cell repertoires in COVID-19 (dated by TCRdb to the early 2020s). General notes on the study: Samples covering the acute and convalescent phases of COVID-19 were provided by collaborators in the United States, Italy and Spain. Where available, HLA class I and class II types were taken from metadata supplied by the sample provider and were not determined by assay-based typing. A freely available public database, intended as a resource for researchers studying the immune response to SARS-CoV-2, is where the repertoires were released. Sample metadata almost always included a de-identified subject ID, COVID-19 status, age in years and sex. Samples came from the ongoing ImmuneRACE study (first 160 participants) plus 1,254 subjects from 6 global collaborators. The material from the prospective study consisted of cDNA or gDNA derived from T cells, B-cell-depleted T cells, or PBMCs. Subjects who had been exposed to COVID-19, were actively infected with it, or had recovered from it provided the deeply sampled blood TCRbeta repertoires that made up the dataset. The investigation overall reported the following: The quantity of clinical and demographic metadata differed by source and by participant and was supplied without curation.

CDR1 and CDR2 (SGHDT, YYEEEE) derive from the germline V gene. The junction carries 12 bases between V and J, which are trimmed by 4 bases and 7 bases respectively. From the cysteine through the phenylalanine, the CDR3 covers 13 amino acids. This entry keeps only the CDR3 DNA: 39 bases, framed from base 1. TCRbeta CDR3 regions were amplified from genomic DNA by means of the immunoSEQ Assay, a bias-controlled multiplex PCR. Per the authors' processing: The number of nucleated cells in each sample was estimated from the amplification of reference gene primers within the assay. To quantify the absolute abundance of each unique TCRbeta CDR3 rearrangement, sequence reads were collapsed and filtered. For each sample, productive Simpson clonality was calculated as the square root of Simpson's diversity index over productive rearrangements. Here the immuneACCESS table is served through TCRdb, limited to in-frame sequences with V and J called. Missing clones are a known gap in these copies; in checked studies unresolved V genes cover under half, and the rest lacks a known reason. That table gives V, J and clone size, and the DNA gave D and trimming. This sample lists some 320,000 clones; roughly nine tenths were detected once. The ten largest make up around 2.5% of the sample.

Participants in the prospective study were enrolled through a virtual design, were aged about 18 to 90 years, and lived in about 25 United States geographic areas. In the prospective study, participants were assigned to cohorts based on the clinical history participants reported in a screening survey and a study questionnaire. Recovered participants in ImmuneRACE Cohort 3 were defined as having two consecutive negative NP/OP PCR tests, clearance from a healthcare professional, or resolution of symptoms. Each participant in the prospective study had whole blood, serum and a nasopharyngeal or oropharyngeal swab collected by mobile phlebotomists. Participants in the prospective study had the option to provide additional blood draws and questionnaires over an approximately two-month period. Prospective study blood samples were shipped either frozen or at room temperature before DNA extraction. On this clone itself: Its antigen target is currently unknown. No base quality values were provided; no much bigger clone lies one nucleotide off.

The V and J segments used are TRBV5-6 and TRBJ1-5, with a tentative D gene TRBD1 over 6 matching bases. The receptor comes from a man in his 60s who had recovered from COVID-19. The sample comprised PBMCs or T cells enriched from blood (not recorded which). The CDR3 loop reads CASSPGGRQPQHF. The DNA sequence is as follows: TGTGCCAGCAGCCCGGGGGGCAGGCAGCCCCAGCATTTT.